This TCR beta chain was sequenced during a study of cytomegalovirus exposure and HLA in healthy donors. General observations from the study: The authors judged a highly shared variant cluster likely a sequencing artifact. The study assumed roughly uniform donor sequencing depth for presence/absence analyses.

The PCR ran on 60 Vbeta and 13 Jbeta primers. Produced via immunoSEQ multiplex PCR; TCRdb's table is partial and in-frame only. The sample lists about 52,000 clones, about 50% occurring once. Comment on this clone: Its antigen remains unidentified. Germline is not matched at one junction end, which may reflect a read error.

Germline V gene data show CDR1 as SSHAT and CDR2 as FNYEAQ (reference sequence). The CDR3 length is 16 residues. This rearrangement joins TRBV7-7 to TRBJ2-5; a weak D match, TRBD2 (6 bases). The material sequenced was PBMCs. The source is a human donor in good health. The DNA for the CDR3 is TGTGCTAGCAGCTCCTTGACTAGAGTAGAGCAAGAGACCCAGTACTTC. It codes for CASSSLTRVEQETQYF.